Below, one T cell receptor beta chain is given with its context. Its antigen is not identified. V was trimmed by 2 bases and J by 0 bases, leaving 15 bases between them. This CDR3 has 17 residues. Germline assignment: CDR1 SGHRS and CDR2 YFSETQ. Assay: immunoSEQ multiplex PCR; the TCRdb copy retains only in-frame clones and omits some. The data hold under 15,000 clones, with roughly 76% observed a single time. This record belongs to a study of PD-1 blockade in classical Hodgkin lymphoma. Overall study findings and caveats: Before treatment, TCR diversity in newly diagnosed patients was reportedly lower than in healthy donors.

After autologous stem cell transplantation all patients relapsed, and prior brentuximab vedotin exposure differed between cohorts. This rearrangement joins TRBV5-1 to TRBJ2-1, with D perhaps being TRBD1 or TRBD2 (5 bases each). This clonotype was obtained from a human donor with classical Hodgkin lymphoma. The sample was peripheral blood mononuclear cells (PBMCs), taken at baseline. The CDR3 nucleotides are TGCGCCAGCAGCTTTACTTTGGGGGATCCCTCCTACAATGAGCAGTTCTTC. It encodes CASSFTLGDPSYNEQFF.